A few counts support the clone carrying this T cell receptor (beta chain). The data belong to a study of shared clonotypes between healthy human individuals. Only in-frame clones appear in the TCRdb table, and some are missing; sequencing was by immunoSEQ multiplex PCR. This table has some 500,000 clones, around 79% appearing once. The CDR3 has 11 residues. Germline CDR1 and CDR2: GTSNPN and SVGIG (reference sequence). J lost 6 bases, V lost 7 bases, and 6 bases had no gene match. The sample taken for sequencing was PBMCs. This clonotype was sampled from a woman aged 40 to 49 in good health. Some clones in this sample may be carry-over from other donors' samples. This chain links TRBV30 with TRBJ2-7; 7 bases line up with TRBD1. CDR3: CAFQNRGEQYF. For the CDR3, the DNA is TGTGCCTTCCAAAACAGGGGCGAGCAGTACTTC.